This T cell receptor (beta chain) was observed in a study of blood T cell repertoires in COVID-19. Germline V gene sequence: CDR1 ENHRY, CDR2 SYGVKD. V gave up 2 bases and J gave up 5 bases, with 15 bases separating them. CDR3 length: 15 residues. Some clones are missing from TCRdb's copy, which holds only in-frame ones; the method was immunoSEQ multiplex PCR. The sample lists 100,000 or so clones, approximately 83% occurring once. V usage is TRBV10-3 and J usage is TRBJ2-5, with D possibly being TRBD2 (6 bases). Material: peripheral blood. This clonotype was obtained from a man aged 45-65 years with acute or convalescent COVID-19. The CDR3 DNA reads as TGTGCCATCAGTGAGGGGGCGGGCGGAGGGGAGACCCAGTACTTC. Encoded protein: CAISEGAGGGETQYF.